These 12 T cell receptor beta chains originate from one sample sequenced in a study of blood T cells in healthy people across ages. Alongside a J-beta primer mix, a sample-barcoded 5' primer served in a second PCR lasting 7 to 11 cycles. Via MiXCR, TCRdb re-called the 5' RACE reads, giving one row per CDR3 protein. The data contain under 800,000 distinct CDR3 sequences, around 40% of them singletons. The sample consisted of blood. These receptors were obtained from a woman aged 55 to 70 in good health.

This clonotype was observed a few times. Given a much more abundant clone one base away, this may be a read error. The V call is TRBV11-2, the J call TRBJ2-7; weak D call: TRBD2 (5 bases). The CDR3 runs 13 residues. The germline CDR1 and CDR2 sequences are SGHAT and FQNNGV. Between the trimmed V and J ends, which lost 5 bases and 0 bases, there was a span of 8 bases. CDR3 bases: TGTGCCAGCAGCAACGGGAACTCCTACGAGCAGTACTTC. Translating gives CASSNGNSYEQYF.

This clonotype was seen a handful of times. The chain carries TRBV28 and TRBJ2-7; D unclear. Germline CDR1 reads MDHEN; CDR2 reads SYDVKM. V shed 8 bases and J shed 3 bases, with 5 bases lying between them. This CDR3 has 10 amino acids. The CDR3 protein is CASGVYEQYF. CDR3 coding DNA: TGTGCCAGCGGGGTCTACGAGCAGTACTTC.

This clonotype was picked up a small number of times. The chain carries TRBV7-2 and TRBJ2-1; possible D gene TRBD1, 6 bases. The CDR3 extends over 14 amino acids. V lost 6 bases and J lost 0, with 9 bases in between. Germline loops: CDR1 SGHTA, CDR2 FQGNSA. The CDR3 loop is CASRSDSSYNEQFF. CDR3 coding DNA: TGTGCCAGCAGATCGGACAGCTCCTACAATGAGCAGTTCTTC.

The genes are TRBV11-1 and TRBJ2-1, with D maybe TRBD2 (5 bases). The V end was cut by 3 bases, the J end by 3 bases, with 9 bases between. This CDR3 contains 14 residues. Germline CDR1 and CDR2: SGHAT and FQDESV (reference sequence). The CDR3 DNA follows: TGTGCCAGCAGCTTCCGACGGGGCTACAATGAGCAGTTCTTC. This codes for CASSFRRGYNEQFF.

The chain combines TRBV20-1 with TRBJ2-5; the D gene is possibly TRBD2 (6 bases). CDR3 length equals 14 residues. Trimming cost V 0 bases and J 9 bases, with 17 bases left between them. Germline lookup yields CDR1 DFQATT and CDR2 SNEGSKA (reference sequence). In nucleotides, the CDR3 is TGCAGTGCTAGAGAGGACATGCTCGGGGAGGCCCAGTACTTC. This sequence encodes CSAREDMLGEAQYF.

The chain has TRBV29-1 and TRBJ2-1, with a possible D match to TRBD1 (7 bases). Judging by the DNA end, TRBJ2-7 fits better; the J call may be wrong. The CDR3 consists of 14 residues. The germline gives CDR1 SQVTM, CDR2 ANQGSEA. The CDR3: CSALTGDSHNEQYF. The CDR3 bases are TGCAGCGCCCTTACAGGGGACTCCCACAATGAGCAGTACTTC.

The chain is built from TRBV20-1 and TRBJ2-3, with D uncertain. The CDR3 is 13 amino acids. Germline values: CDR1 DFQATT, CDR2 SNEGSKA (reference sequence). V lost 0 bases, J lost 2 bases, and 6 bases lay in between. The CDR3 nucleotides are TGCAGTGCTAGAGACATTCTCACAGATACGCAGTATTTT. Translating gives CSARDILTDTQYF.

The V gene is TRBV6-6, the J gene TRBJ1-1; a weak D match, TRBD1 (6 bases). Trimming removed 7 bases at V and 4 bases at J, with 13 bases between. This CDR3 region has 13 residues. Germline-derived CDR1 and CDR2 are MNHNY and SVGAGI (reference sequence). The CDR3 DNA is TGTGCCAGCAATCCAGGGGAAGGCACTGAAGCTTTCTTT. It yields the protein CASNPGEGTEAFF.

The CDR3 DNA follows: TGTGCCAGCAGCTTCACAGTCCCTAGGCCTCAAGAGACCCAGTACTTC. Protein: CASSFTVPRPQETQYF. The chain recombines TRBV13 with TRBJ2-5, with unresolved D. Germline V gene sequence: CDR1 PRHDT, CDR2 FYEKMQ (reference sequence). CDR3 length equals 16 residues. Trimming removed 3 bases at V and 2 bases at J, with 16 bases between.

This clonotype was picked up a small number of times. The chain couples TRBV27 to TRBJ1-5; perhaps TRBD1 as D (5 bases). CDR1 and CDR2 (germline): MNHEY, SMNVEV (reference sequence). CDR3 length: 21 residues. The germline V and J ends were trimmed by 2 bases and 2 bases, with 28 bases remaining between them. In DNA form, the CDR3 reads TGTGCCAGCAGTTTAACAGCTTTGGTGGGCCTCTCGGGGGGTGGCAATCAGCCCCAGCATTTT. Translation: CASSLTALVGLSGGGNQPQHF.

V gene TRBV2 combines with J gene TRBJ2-3; no reliable D call. The ends were cut back, 3 bases at V and 6 bases at J, with 7 bases in the middle. The CDR3 spans 12 residues. Germline lookup yields CDR1 SNHLY and CDR2 FYNNEI. The CDR3 bases are TGTGCCAGCAGTGATTCAGGTGATACGCAGTATTTT. It codes for CASSDSGDTQYF.

With respect to this clonotype: This is likely a read error, given that the CDR3 carries no conserved phenylalanine or tryptophan at its end. The V and J genes are TRBV6-6 and TRBJ2-1; 12 positions match TRBD2. This CDR3 has 16 residues. Germline CDR1 MNHNY, CDR2 SVGAGI (reference sequence). With 7 bases clipped from V and 8 bases from J, the junction kept 12 bases outside the gene matches. The CDR3: CASTPKRLAGVDEQFS. For the CDR3, the DNA is TGTGCCAGCACCCCGAAAAGACTAGCGGGAGTAGATGAGCAGTTCTCC.